This T cell receptor beta chain was sequenced for a study of OX40 agonist ivuxolimab in advanced cancers. Study context: Across the patients, intravenous ivuxolimab was delivered every 2 weeks at 0.01 to 10 mg/kg.

Generated by immunoSEQ multiplex PCR, the TCRdb table keeps only in-frame clones and is missing some. The sample lists 80,000 to 85,000 clones, about 86% seen once, with approximately 6.3% in the top ten. There are 14 residues in the CDR3. Trimming left V 4 bases short and J 1 base short, with 11 bases between. Per germline, CDR1 SGDLS and CDR2 YYNGEE. The sample holds one count of this clone. Sample: CD4+ or CD8+ T cells sorted from blood, taken in a trial of the OX40 agonist ivuxolimab. The clonotype comes from an adult with an advanced solid tumor such as melanoma, head and neck, liver or kidney cancer. The rearrangement joins TRBV9 to TRBJ1-1; D not certain. The CDR3 loop reads CASSPLGTNTEAFF. The CDR3 bases are TGTGCCAGCAGCCCTTTGGGCACGAACACTGAAGCTTTCTTT.